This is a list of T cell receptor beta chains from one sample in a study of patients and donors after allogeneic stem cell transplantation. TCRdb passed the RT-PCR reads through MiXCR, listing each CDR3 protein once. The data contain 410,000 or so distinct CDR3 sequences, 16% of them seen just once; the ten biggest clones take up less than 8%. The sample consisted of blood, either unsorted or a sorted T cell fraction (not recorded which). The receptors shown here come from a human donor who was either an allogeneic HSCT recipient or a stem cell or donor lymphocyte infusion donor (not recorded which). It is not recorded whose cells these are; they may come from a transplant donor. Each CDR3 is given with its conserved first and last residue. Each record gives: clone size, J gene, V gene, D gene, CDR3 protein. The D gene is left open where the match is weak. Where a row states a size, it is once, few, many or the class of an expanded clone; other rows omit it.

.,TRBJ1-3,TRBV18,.,CASVAIPSGNTIYF
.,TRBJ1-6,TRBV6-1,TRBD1,CASRSDRGYNSPLHF
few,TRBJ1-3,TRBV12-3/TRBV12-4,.,CASSLTPRGNTIYF
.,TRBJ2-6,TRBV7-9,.,CASIRSFAVSGANVLTF
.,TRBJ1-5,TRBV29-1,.,CSVEKGGAQHF
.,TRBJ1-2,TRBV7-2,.,CASSLRGVYGYTF
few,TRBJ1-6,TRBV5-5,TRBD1,CASSGTGITTLHF
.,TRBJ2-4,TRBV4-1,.,CASSQNPLFSLAKNIQYF
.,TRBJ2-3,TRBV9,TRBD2,CASSVSLAGGRSTDTQYF
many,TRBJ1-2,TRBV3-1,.,CASSQAQGYTF
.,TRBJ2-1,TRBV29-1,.,CSVEYYNEQFF
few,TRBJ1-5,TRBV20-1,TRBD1,CSARTGGGGQPQHF
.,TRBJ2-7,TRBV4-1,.,CASSPPSGEQYF
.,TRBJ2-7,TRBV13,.,CASSLAGRYEQYF
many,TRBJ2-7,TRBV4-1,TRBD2,CASSHPGLAYEQYF
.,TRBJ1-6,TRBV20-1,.,CSEAPGVYNSPLHF
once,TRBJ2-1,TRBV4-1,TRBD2,CASSETGLAGDEQFF
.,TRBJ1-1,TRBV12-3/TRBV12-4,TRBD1,CASSLGQVAEAFF
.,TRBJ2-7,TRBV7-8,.,CASSLAPSSEQYF
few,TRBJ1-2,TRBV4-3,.,CASSQVAQGANYGYTF
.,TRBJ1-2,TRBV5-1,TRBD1,CASSTDRPGGYTF
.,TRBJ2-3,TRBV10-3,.,CAISESRDTQYF
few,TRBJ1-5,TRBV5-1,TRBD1,CASSLTGGYQPQHF
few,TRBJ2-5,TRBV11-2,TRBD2,CASSSKPGTSVQETQYF
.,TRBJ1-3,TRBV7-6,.,CASSHGRISGNTIYF
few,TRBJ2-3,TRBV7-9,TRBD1,CASSPDRGPTDTQYF
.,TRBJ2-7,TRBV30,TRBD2,CAWSEEGLWYYEQYF
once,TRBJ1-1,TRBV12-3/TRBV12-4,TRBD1,CASSNRGTTEAFF
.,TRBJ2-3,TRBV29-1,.,CSVTGTITDTQYF
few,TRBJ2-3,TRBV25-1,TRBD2,CASSAPSGGSDTQYF
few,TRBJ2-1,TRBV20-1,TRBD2,CSARGDSGSNEQFF
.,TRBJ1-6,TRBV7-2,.,CASSLTTSENSPLHF
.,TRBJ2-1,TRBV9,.,CASSLGRFLGNEQFF
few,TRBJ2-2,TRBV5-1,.,CASTIRATPPGELFF
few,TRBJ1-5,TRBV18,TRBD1,CASSQYRGDQPQHF
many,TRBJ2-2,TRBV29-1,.,CSVFSGRELFF
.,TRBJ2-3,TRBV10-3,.,CAIVAGNTQYF
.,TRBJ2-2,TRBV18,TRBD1,CASSSSHPTGTGELFF
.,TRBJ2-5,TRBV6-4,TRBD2,CASSDTRLAGGETQYF
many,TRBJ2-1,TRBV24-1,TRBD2,CATSEVTSGDYNEQFF
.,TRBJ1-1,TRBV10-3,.,CAISESRGLGTEAFF